This TCR beta chain is drawn from a study of CD8 T cells in ankylosing spondylitis. Quantitative barcoded 5'-RACE was used to prepare TCR beta libraries. Each CDR3 protein gets one entry after TCRdb re-called the 5' RACE reads with MiXCR. The table includes about 800,000 distinct CDR3 sequences, 10% to 15% detected once. Trimming removed 4 bases from V and 5 bases from J, with 20 bases in between. Germline CDR1 and CDR2: SEHNR and FQNEAQ (reference sequence). The CDR3 totals 16 residues. The study's findings and limits: Clones linked to disease were reported to show significant enrichment in matched ankylosing spondylitis synovial fluid. Characteristic of ankylosing spondylitis blood, it appeared, was a TCR beta motif comprising several highly homologous variants.

This clonotype was seen only a few times. Antigen unknown. The sample was blood, either unsorted or a sorted T cell fraction (not recorded which). The chain uses TRBV7-9 and TRBJ2-5; perhaps D is TRBD1 or TRBD2 (7 bases each). The clonotype comes from a male donor with ankylosing spondylitis. CDR3 in DNA: TGTGCCAGCAGCTCCAGGGGGGGCGCGAAGATGGAGACCCAGTACTTC. Protein product: CASSSRGGAKMETQYF.